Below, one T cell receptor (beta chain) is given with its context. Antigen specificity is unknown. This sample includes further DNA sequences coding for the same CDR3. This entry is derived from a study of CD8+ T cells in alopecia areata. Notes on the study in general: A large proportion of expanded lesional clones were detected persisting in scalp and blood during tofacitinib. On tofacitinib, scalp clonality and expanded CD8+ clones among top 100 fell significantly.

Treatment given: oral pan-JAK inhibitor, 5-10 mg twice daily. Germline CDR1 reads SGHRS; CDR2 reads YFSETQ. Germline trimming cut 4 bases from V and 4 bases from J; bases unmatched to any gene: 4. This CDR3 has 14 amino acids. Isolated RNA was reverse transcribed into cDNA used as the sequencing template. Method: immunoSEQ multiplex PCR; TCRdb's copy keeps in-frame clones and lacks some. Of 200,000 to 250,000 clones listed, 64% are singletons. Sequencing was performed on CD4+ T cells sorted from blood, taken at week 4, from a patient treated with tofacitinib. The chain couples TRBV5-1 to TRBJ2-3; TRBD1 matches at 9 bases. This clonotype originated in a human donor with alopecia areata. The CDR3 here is CASSPGQGADTQYF. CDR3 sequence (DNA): TGCGCCAGCAGCCCGGGACAGGGCGCAGATACGCAGTATTTT.